What follows is one TCR beta chain and its context. Its antigen is still unknown. The source of the sample is a study of OX40 agonist ivuxolimab in advanced cancers. At the level of the study: In this trial design, patients received ivuxolimab intravenously at 0.01 to 10 mg/kg every 2 weeks. Study-level findings and limits: Circulating CD4+ and CD8+ T cells showed clonal expansion by week 6 at 0.1 to 3.0 mg/kg.

Assay used: immunoSEQ multiplex PCR; TCRdb lists only in-frame clones, some missing. The sample gives under 80,000 clones, 92% of which show up once; under 10% is in the top ten. This receptor was identified in an adult with an advanced solid tumor such as melanoma, head and neck, liver or kidney cancer. The sample here was CD4+ or CD8+ T cells sorted from blood, taken in a trial of the OX40 agonist ivuxolimab.

CDR3 region: CASSHPQTGNLYEQYF. CDR3 coding DNA: TGCGCCAGCAGCCACCCCCAAACCGGGAACCTCTACGAGCAGTACTTC. V usage is TRBV4-1 and J usage is TRBJ2-7, with D possibly being TRBD2 (5 bases). The CDR3 consists of 16 residues. The V and J ends lost 3 bases and 3 bases respectively, with 18 bases between them. Germline CDR1 MGHRA, CDR2 YSYEKL.